This T cell receptor beta chain was obtained from a study of blood T cell repertoires in COVID-19. About the study: The origin of the acute and convalescent COVID-19 samples was the United States, Italy and Spain. PBMCs, B-cell-depleted T cells, or T cells were the source of the cDNA or gDNA that made up the material.

Looked up from germline, CDR1 is LNHDA and CDR2 is SQIVND (reference sequence). Deletions cut 3 bases from V and 2 bases from J, with 8 bases between. This CDR3 is 13 amino acids long. Sequencing was performed with immunoSEQ multiplex PCR; in TCRdb, only in-frame clones are kept and a portion is missing. The sample has 83,000 or so clones, around 79% seen once. J is TRBJ2-7 and V is TRBV19; D is uncertain. The clonotype was recovered from an elderly woman with acute or convalescent COVID-19. The sequenced sample was peripheral blood. CDR3 amino acids: CASSMGSTYEQYF. In nucleotides, the CDR3 is TGTGCCAGTAGTATGGGCTCAACCTACGAGCAGTACTTC.